Sequencing of this TCR beta chain was carried out in a study of T cells after yellow fever vaccination. Overall study context: Researchers used SMART-Seq v4 Ultra Low Input to prepare fractions that had low cell numbers.

CDR1 and CDR2 (germline): LGHNA, YNFKEQ. With V trimmed by 0 bases and J by 4 bases, 8 bases remained unmatched. CDR3 length: 17 residues. They built TCR cDNA with 5'RACE template switching, a step that put in a universal primer site and UMIs. From the 5' RACE reads, TCRdb called clonotypes with MiXCR, one entry per CDR3 protein. The sample holds approximately 610,000 distinct CDR3 sequences, about a sixth seen once. Findings and limits, study-wide: Some clonotypes, a small share, were shared between CD4 and CD8 compartments.

This clonotype was counted a few times. No antigen is known for it. The V gene is TRBV4-2, the J gene TRBJ2-2, with 7 bases matching TRBD2. Sample: PBMCs, taken 5 days after the first yellow fever vaccination. This TCR came from a man between 18 and 35 years old who received the YFV17D yellow fever vaccine. The CDR3 region is CASSQDRGDYPTGELFF. In nucleotides, the CDR3 is TGTGCCAGCAGCCAAGATCGAGGGGACTACCCCACCGGGGAGCTGTTTTTT.